The table lists the clone carrying this TCR beta chain with a few counts. What it binds is not known. These data originate in a study of T cells after yellow fever vaccination. Study overall: Low-cell-number fractions underwent preparation using SMART-Seq v4 Ultra Low Input.

Using its own MiXCR run on the 5' RACE reads, TCRdb lists one record per CDR3 protein. Of over 250,000 distinct CDR3 sequences in the sample, around 5.3% were seen once. The study, taken as a whole, reports: Clonotype sharing between CD4 and CD8 compartments was small. Primary-vaccination clones mostly resurfaced post-booster (more than 95% CD4, roughly 90% CD8). One caveat is that FACS-sorted repertoires could contain abundant clonotypes contaminating from the bulk population.

The TCR was taken from a young man who received the YFV17D yellow fever vaccine. The sequenced sample was CD4+ T cells sorted from PBMCs, obtained on the day of the yellow fever booster vaccination.

The CDR3 DNA is TGTGCCAGCAGCCAAGTCGGAGGAGACTATGGCTACACCTTC. Its protein is CASSQVGGDYGYTF. The rearrangement links TRBV3-1 to TRBJ1-2; D remains ambiguous. V dropped 1 base and J dropped 3 bases, with 9 bases sitting between them. This CDR3 region has 14 residues. CDR1 LGHDT and CDR2 YNNKEL come from the germline V gene (reference sequence).